This entry describes one T cell receptor (beta chain). RNA transcripts yielded amplified TCR beta CDR3 regions. In the first-round RT-PCR of the TCR CDR3, the HTBI primer set was used. TCRdb redid the calling of the multiplex PCR reads with MiXCR, one entry per CDR3 protein. The sample has a few hundred thousand distinct CDR3 sequences, roughly 18% seen once. Germline V lookup: CDR1 LGHNA, CDR2 YNFKEQ. After removal of 4 bases from V and 4 bases from J, the junction contained 8 bases not matched to a gene. The CDR3 is 16 amino acids. This sample is drawn from a study of T cells in Graves' hyperthyroidism and ophthalmopathy.

This sequence was found in a woman in her forties or fifties with Graves' hyperthyroidism. The sequencing input was blood. The chain carries TRBV4-2 and TRBJ2-5; TRBD2 matches at 11 bases. The CDR3 sequence: CASSPLLAGGVETQYF. DNA of the CDR3: TGTGCCAGCAGCCCTCTTCTAGCGGGGGGAGTAGAGACCCAGTACTTC.